This T cell receptor (beta chain) was retrieved from a study of blood T cells in healthy people across ages (dated by TCRdb to 2013 to 2016). As for the study more broadly: In model experiments, template switching captured about one uniquely barcoded TCR beta cDNA molecule for every two T cells. The donors were split into four age groups: young (average around 15 years), middle-aged (39), aged (62) and long-lived (approximately 80). To avoid experimental bias, donors of different ages were randomly spread across the sequencing lanes. The study measured age-related changes in TCR beta repertoire diversity using deep sequencing normalized with unique cDNA molecular identifiers. For two donors (one aged 18 to 30 and one aged 80 or older), the study analyzed two additional independent replicas of 1 million unique cDNA reads from the same blood draw.

Systemically healthy Caucasian individuals from Russia, about 38 in total and aged roughly 6 to 100 years, were included as donors. Each donor gave about 10 milliliters of peripheral blood, drawn into EDTA-treated Vacutainer tubes. PBMCs were isolated by Ficoll-Paque density-gradient centrifugation, with at least 6.5 million obtained per sample. Total RNA, at least 6 micrograms per sample, was extracted from PBMCs with Trizol reagent. For every donor, flow cytometry on a PBMC aliquot measured the percentage of naive CD45RAhigh/CD27high T cells. In its sample, this clonotype was seen many times. Its antigen remains unidentified. The input lacks base qualities; no much larger clone sits a single base away. General conclusions and limits of the study: Observed TCR beta diversity per million T cells fell roughly linearly with age, and a significant reduction was already apparent by age roughly 40. Bulk unsorted PBMC profiling prevented conclusive comparison of naive and antigen-experienced compartments. There was a strong correlation between observed TCR beta diversity and the percentage of naive T cells measured by flow cytometry. The long-lived group showed more naive CD4+ T cells, fewer expanded clones and increased TCR diversity than the aged group, suggesting age selection. Because the CMV infection status of the donors was unknown, age-related changes in expanded clonotypes may potentially have been confounded. Total diversity estimates from one million sequenced T cells were considered lower bounds and underestimates.

Library method: 5' RACE. Sequencing instrument: Illumina HiSeq 2500. The second PCR ran for roughly 7 to 12 cycles and used a J-beta primer mix along with a sample-barcoded 5' primer. Each TCR beta cDNA molecule received a unique molecular identifier from a template-switch 5' adaptor carrying 12 random nucleotides. Each sample yielded at least 3 million CDR3-containing paired-end reads. First-strand cDNA synthesis was performed from all RNA using the Mint cDNA synthesis kit, with priming by a TRBC-specific oligonucleotide. Following uracil-DNA glycosylase treatment, a first 18-cycle PCR with universal primers M1SS and BC2_uni_R was performed on all cDNA. Regarding the original processing steps: Each sample was normalized by randomly selecting 1 million high-quality reads, each carrying a distinct molecular identifier. Reads sharing molecular identifiers were discarded rather than binned into consensus sequences. MiTCR, with a Q25 quality threshold and the strictest error-elimination algorithm, was used for CDR3 identification, clonotype clustering and error correction. A nonparametric unseen species model with Euler transformation was used to estimate a lower bound on total TCR beta diversity. TCRdb reanalyzed the raw reads on its own, using fastp at Q25 for trimming and MiXCR for clone calling, and kept in-frame beta chains. CDR3 protein duplicates are merged, each entry listing the most common genes and DNA. The V and J calls and clone size are TCRdb's, not the authors'. In all, the sample holds about 680,000 distinct CDR3 sequences, and over 45% of those were seen once. The ten biggest clones cover under 35% of the sample.

Sequenced input: blood. This clonotype was obtained from a woman aged 60 to 75 in good health.

The nucleotide sequence reads TGCAGCGTTGAAACAGGGTACTACGAGCAGTACTTC. Its coded protein is CSVETGYYEQYF. This sequence uses TRBV29-1 and TRBJ2-7, with TRBD1 tentatively as D gene (6 bases match). The germline V gene yields SQVTM for CDR1 and ANQGSEA for CDR2. V is reduced by 2 bases and J by 3 bases, leaving a spacing of 8 bases between them. The CDR3 runs 12 amino acids, cysteine and phenylalanine included. Left in the record is the CDR3 DNA by itself, 36 bases read in frame from the first base.